This TCR beta chain appears in the sequencing data of a study of regulatory T cells in long-lasting Graves disease. Specified time point: persistent/refractory GD, antithyroid drugs over 5 years with positive TRAb. PBMC-derived RNA was used for the TCR library. CDR3 regions were amplified by Arm-PCR using iRepertoire HTBI primers to build TCR beta libraries. TCRdb passed the multiplex PCR reads through MiXCR, listing each CDR3 protein once. The sample lists hundreds of thousands of distinct CDR3 sequences, roughly 20% occurring once. The CDR3 runs to 15 residues. J lost 4 bases, V lost 4 bases, and 7 bases had no gene match. The V gene's germline CDR1 is SGHRS and CDR2 YFSETQ.

The chain employs TRBV5-1 and TRBJ2-2, with 7 bases identical to TRBD2. Sequenced here: peripheral blood mononuclear cells (PBMCs), sampled when the disease was refractory, from a patient treated with antithyroid drugs. The TCR originated in a female donor with Graves disease. In DNA, the CDR3 is TGCGCCAGCAGCAAGACCCCGGGGGGCACCGGGGAGCTGTTTTTT. Residues: CASSKTPGGTGELFF. The full variable domain, completed using reference TRBV5-1 and TRBJ2-2, is KAGVTQTPRYLIKTRGQQVTLSCSPISGHRSVSWYQQTPGQGLQFLFEYFSETQRNKGNFPGRFSGRQFSNSRSEMNVSTLELGDSALYLCASSKTPGGTGELFFGEGSRLTVL.